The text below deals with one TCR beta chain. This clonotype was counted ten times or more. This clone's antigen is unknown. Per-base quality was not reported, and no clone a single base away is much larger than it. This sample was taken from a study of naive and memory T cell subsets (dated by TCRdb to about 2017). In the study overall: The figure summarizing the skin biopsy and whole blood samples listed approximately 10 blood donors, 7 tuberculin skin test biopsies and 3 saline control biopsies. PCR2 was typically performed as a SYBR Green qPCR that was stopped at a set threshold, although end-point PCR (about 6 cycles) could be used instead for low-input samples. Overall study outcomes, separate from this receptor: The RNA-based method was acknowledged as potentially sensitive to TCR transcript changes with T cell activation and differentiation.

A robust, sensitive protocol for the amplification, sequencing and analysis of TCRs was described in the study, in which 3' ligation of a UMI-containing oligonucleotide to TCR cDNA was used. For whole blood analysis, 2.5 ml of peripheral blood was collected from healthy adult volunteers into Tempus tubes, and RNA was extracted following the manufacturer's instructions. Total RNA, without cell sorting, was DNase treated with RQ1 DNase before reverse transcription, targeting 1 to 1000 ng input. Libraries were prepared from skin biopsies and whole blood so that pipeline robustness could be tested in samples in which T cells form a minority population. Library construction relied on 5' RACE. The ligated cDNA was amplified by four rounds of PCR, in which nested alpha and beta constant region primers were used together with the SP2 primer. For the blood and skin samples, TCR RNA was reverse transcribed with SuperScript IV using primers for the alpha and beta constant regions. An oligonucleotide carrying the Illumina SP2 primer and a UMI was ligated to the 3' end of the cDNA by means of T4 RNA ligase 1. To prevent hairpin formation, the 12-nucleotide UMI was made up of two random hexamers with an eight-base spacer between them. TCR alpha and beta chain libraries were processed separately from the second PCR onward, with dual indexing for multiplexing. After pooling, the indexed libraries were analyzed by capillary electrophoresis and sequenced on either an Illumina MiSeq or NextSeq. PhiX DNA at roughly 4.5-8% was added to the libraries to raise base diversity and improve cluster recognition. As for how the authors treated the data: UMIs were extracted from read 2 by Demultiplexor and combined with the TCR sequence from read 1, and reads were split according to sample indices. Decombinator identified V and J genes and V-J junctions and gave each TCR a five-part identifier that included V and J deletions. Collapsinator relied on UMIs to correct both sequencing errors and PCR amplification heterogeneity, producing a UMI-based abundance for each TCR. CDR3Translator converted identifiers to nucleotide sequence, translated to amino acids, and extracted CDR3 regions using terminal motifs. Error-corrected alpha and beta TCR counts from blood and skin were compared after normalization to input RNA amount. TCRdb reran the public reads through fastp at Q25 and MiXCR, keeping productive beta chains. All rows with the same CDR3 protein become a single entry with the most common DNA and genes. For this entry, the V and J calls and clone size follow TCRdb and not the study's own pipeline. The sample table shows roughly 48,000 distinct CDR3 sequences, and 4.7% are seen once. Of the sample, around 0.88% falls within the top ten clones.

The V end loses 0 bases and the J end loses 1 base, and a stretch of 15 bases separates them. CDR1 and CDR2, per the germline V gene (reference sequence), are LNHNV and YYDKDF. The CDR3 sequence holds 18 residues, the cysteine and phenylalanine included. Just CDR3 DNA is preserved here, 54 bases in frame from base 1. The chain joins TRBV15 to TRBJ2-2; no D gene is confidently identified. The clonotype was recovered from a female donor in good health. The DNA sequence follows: TGTGCCACCAGCAGAGATGTTATGTTGGAAAGGAACACCGGGGAGCTGTTTTTT. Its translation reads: CATSRDVMLERNTGELFF.